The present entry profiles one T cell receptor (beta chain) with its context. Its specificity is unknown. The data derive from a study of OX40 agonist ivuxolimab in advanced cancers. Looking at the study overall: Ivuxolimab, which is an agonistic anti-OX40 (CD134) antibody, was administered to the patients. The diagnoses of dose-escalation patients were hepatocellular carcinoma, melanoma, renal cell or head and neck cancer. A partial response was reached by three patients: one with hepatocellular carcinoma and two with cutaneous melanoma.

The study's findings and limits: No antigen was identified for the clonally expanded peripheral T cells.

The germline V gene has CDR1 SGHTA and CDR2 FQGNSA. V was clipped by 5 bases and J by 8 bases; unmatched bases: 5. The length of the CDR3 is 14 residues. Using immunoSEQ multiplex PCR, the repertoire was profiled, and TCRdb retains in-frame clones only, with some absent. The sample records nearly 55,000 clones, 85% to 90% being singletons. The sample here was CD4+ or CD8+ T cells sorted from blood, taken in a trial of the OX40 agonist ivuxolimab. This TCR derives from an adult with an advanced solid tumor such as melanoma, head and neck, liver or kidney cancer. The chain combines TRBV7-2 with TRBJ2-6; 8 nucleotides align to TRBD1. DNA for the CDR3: TGTGCCAGCAGCCCAGGACAGGGAACCAACGTCCTGACTTTC. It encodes CASSPGQGTNVLTF.